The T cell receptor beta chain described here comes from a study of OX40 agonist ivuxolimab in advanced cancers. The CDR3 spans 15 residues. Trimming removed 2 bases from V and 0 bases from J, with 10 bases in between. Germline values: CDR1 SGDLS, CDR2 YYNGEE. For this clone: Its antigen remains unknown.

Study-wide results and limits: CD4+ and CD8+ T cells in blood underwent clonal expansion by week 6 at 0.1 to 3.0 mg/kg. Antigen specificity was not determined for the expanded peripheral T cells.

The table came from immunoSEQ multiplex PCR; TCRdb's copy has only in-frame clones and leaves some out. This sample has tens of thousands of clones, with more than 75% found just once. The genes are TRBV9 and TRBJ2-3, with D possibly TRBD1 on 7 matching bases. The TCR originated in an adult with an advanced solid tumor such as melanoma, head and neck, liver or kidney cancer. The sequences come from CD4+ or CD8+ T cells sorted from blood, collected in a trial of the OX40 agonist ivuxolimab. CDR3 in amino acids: CASSVEGASTDTQYF. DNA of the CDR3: TGTGCCAGCAGCGTGGAGGGGGCGAGCACAGATACGCAGTATTTT.